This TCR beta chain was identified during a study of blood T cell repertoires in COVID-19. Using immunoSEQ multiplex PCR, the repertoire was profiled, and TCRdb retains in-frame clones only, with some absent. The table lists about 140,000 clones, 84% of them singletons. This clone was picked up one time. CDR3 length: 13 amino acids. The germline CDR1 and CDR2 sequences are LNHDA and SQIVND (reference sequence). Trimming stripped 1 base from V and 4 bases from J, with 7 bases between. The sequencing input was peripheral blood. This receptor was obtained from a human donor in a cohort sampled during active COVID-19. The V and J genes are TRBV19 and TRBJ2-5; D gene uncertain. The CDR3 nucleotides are TGTGCCAGTAGTATAGCGGGTCGAGAGACCCAGTACTTC. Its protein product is CASSIAGRETQYF.